This paragraph reports one T cell receptor (beta chain). Seattle researchers signed up patients amid active infection and tracked them longitudinally. The data derive from a study of blood T cell repertoires in COVID-19. In the study overall: The analysed material was cDNA or gDNA that came from T cells, B-cell-depleted T cells, or PBMCs.

The repertoire was sequenced with immunoSEQ multiplex PCR; TCRdb's copy has only in-frame clones and lacks some. Among about 370,000 clones, 89% were seen once, and the ten largest hold approximately 3%. The sequence was collected from a woman aged 30 to 39 with COVID-19, enrolled during active disease. Sequencing input: peripheral blood.

In DNA form, the CDR3 reads TGTGCCAGCAGCGAATTTGGGGCGCGGGAAAAACTGTTTTTT. Translated, it gives CASSEFGAREKLFF. The chain recombines TRBV7-6 with TRBJ1-4; a weak D match, TRBD1 (5 bases). Germline V CDR1 and CDR2: SGHVS, FNYEAQ. V lost 5 bases and J lost 8, with 15 bases in between. The CDR3 runs to 14 residues. Drawing the rest from reference TRBV7-6 and TRBJ1-4, the complete variable domain is GAGVSQSPRYKVTKRGQDVALRCDPISGHVSLYWYRQALGQGPEFLTYFNYEAQQDKSGLPNDRFSAERPEGSISTLTIQRTEQRDSAMYRCASSEFGAREKLFFGSGTQLSVL.